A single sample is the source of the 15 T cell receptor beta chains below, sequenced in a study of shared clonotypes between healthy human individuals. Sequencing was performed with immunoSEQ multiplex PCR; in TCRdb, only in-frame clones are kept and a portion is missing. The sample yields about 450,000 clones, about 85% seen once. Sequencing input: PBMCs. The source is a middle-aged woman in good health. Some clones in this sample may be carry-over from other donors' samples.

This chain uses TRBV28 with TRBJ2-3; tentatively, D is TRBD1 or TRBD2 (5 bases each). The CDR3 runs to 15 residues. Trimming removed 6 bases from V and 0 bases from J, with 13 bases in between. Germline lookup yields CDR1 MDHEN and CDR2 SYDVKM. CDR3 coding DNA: TGTGCCAGCAGCTCGGGACGGTATAGCACAGATACGCAGTATTTT. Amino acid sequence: CASSSGRYSTDTQYF.

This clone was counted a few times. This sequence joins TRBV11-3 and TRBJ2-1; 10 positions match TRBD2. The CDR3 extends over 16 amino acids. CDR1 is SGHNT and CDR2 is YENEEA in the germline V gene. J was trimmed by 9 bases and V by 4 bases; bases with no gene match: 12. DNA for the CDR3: TGTGCCAGCAGCTATCGGGCTAGCGGGAGAGATAGTGAGCAGTTCTTC. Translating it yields CASSYRASGRDSEQFF.

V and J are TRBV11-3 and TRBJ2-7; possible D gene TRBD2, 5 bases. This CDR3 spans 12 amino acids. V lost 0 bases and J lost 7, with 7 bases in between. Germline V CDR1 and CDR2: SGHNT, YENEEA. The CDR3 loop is CASSLDGREQYF. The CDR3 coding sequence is TGTGCCAGCAGCTTAGATGGGAGAGAGCAGTACTTC.

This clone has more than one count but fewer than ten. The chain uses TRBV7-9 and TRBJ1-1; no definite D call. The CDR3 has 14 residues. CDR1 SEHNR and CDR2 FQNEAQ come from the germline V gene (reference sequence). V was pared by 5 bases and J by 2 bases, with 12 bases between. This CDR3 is CASSPGWANTEAFF. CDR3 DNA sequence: TGTGCCAGCAGCCCCGGCTGGGCAAACACTGAAGCTTTCTTT.

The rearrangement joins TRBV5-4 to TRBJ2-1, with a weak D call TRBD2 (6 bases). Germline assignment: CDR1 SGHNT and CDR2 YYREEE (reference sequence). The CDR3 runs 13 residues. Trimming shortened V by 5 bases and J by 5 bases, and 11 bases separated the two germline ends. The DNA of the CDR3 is TGTGCCAGCAGTCGGGAGCGGAACAATGAGCAGTTCTTC. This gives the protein CASSRERNNEQFF.

The CDR3 sequence is CASSGVSNQPQHF. The CDR3 DNA sequence: TGTGCCAGCTCAGGGGTTAGCAATCAGCCCCAGCATTTT. This chain connects TRBV18 to TRBJ1-5; D is unresolved. Trimming left V 5 bases short and J 0 bases short, with 5 bases between. The CDR3 extends over 13 amino acids. Looked up from germline, CDR1 is KGHSH and CDR2 is LQKENI.

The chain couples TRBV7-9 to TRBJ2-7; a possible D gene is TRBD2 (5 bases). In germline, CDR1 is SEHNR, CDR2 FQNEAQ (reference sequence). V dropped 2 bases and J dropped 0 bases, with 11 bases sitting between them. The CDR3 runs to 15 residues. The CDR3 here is CASSLRSGSSYEQYF. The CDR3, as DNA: TGTGCCAGCAGCTTAAGATCTGGGAGCTCCTACGAGCAGTACTTC.

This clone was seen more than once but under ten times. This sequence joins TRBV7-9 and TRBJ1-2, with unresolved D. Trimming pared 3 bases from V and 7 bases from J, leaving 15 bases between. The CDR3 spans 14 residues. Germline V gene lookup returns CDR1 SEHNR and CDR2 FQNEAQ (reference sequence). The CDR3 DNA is TGTGCCAGCAGCTTGGGCCCGGGTTGGAGTGGCTACACCTTC. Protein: CASSLGPGWSGYTF.

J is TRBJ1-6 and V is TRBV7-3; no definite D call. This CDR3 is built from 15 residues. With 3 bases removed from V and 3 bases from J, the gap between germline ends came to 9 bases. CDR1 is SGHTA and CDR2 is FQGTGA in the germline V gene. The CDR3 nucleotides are TGTGCCAGCAGCTTTGCAGCCCGCTATAATTCACCCCTCCACTTT. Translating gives CASSFAARYNSPLHF.

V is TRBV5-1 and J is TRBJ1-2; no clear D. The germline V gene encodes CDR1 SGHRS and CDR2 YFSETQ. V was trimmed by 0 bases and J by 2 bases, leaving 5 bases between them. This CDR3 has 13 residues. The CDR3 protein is CASSLDKNYGYTF. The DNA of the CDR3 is TGCGCCAGCAGCTTGGACAAAAACTATGGCTACACCTTC.

CDR3 bases: TGTGCCAGCAGTCCTTTAGGGGTTCGGGACTACAATGAGCAGTTCTTC. Translated, it gives CASSPLGVRDYNEQFF. The chain joins TRBV28 to TRBJ2-1; D tentatively fits TRBD1 or TRBD2 (5 bases each). CDR3 length: 16 amino acids. CDR1 and CDR2 from the germline V gene are MDHEN and SYDVKM. Trimming stripped 5 bases from V and 3 bases from J, with 17 bases between.

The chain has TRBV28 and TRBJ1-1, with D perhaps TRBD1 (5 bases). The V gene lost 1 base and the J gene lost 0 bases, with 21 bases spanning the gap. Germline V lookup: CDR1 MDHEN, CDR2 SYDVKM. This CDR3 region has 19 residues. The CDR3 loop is CASSLLFGQAGGLNTEAFF. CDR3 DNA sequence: TGTGCCAGCAGTTTATTATTCGGGCAGGCCGGGGGATTGAACACTGAAGCTTTCTTT. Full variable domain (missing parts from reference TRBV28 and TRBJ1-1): DVKVTQSSRYLVKRTGEKVFLECVQDMDHENMFWYRQDPGLGLRLIYFSYDVKMKEKGDIPEGYSVSREKKERFSLILESASTNQTSMYLCASSLLFGQAGGLNTEAFFGQGTRLTVV.

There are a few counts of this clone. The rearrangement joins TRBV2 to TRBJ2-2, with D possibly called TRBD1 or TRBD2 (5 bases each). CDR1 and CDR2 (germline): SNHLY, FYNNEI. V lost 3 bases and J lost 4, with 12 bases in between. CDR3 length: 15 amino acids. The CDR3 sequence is CASSESSGGTGELFF. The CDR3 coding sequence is TGTGCCAGCAGTGAGTCCAGTGGGGGCACCGGGGAGCTGTTTTTT.

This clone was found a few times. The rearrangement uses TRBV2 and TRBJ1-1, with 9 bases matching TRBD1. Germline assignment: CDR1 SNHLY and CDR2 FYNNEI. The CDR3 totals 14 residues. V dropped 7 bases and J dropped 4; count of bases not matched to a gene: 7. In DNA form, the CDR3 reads TGTGCCAGCACGTGGGACAGGGTTTCCACTGAAGCTTTCTTT. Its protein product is CASTWDRVSTEAFF.

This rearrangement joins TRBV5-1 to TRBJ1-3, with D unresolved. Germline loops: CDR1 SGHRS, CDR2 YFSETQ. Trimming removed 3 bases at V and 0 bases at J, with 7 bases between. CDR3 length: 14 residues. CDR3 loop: CASSSTSSGNTIYF. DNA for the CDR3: TGCGCCAGCAGCTCCACGAGCTCTGGAAACACCATATATTTT.